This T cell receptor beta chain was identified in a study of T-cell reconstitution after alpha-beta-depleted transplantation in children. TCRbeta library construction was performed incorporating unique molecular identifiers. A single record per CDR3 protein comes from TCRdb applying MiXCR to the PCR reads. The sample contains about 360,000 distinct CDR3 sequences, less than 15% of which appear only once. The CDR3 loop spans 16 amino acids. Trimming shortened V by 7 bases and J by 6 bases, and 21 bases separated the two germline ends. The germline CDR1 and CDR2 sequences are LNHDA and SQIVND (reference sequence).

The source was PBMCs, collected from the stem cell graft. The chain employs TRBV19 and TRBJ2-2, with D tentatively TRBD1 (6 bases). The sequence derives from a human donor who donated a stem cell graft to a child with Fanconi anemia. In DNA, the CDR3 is TGTGCCAGTACCCAAAAGGCGGCAGGGGATGCCGGGGAGCTGTTTTTT. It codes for CASTQKAAGDAGELFF.